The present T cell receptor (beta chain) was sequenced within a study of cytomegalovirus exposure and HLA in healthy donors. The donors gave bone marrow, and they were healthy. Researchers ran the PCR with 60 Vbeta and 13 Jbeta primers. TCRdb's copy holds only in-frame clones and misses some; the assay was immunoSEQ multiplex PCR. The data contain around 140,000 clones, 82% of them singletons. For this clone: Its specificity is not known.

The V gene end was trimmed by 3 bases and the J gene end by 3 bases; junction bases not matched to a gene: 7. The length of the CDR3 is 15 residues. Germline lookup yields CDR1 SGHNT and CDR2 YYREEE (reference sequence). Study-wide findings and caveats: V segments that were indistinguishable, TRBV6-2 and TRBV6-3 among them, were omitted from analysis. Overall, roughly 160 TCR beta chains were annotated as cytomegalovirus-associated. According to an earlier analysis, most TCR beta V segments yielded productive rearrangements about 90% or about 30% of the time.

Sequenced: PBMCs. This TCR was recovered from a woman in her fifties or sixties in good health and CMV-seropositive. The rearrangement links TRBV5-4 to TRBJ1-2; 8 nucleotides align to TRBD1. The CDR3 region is CASSSGQGVYYGYTF. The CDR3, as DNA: TGTGCCAGCAGCTCCGGACAGGGTGTGTACTATGGCTACACCTTC. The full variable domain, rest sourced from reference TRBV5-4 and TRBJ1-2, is ETGVTQSPTHLIKTRGQQVTLRCSSQSGHNTVSWYQQALGQGPQFIFQYYREEENGRGNFPPRFSGLQFPNYSSELNVNALELDDSALYLCASSSGQGVYYGYTFGSGTRLTVV.